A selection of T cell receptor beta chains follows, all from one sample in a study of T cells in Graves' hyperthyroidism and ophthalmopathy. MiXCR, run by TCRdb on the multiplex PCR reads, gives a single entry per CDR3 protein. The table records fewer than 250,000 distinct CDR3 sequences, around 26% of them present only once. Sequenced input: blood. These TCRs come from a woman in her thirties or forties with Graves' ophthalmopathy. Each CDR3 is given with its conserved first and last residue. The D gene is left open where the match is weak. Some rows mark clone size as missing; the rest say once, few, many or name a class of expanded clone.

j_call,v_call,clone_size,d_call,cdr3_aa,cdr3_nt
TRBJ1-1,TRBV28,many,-,CASSFSVGIFTEAFF,TGTGCCAGCAGTTTTAGTGTAGGGATCTTCACTGAAGCTTTCTTT
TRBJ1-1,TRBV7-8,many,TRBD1,CASSKRDRGPNTEAFF,TGTGCCAGCAGCAAGCGTGACAGGGGTCCGAACACTGAAGCTTTCTTT
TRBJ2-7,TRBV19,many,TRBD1,CASSIAGTGTYEQYF,TGTGCCAGTAGTATCGCCGGGACAGGGACTTACGAGCAGTACTTC
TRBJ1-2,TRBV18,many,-,CASSPPDRSNYGYTF,TGTGCCAGCTCACCACCGGACCGATCTAACTATGGCTACACCTTC
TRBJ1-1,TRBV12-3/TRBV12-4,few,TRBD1,CASSLGQGWSEAFF,TGTGCCAGCAGCCTCGGACAGGGGTGGTCTGAAGCTTTCTTT
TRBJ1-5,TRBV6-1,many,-,CASRARSNQPQHF,TGTGCCAGCAGAGCCAGGAGCAATCAGCCCCAGCATTTT
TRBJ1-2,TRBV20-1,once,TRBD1,CSASEGQKYYGYTF,TGCAGTGCTAGCGAGGGACAGAAATATTATGGCTACACCTTC
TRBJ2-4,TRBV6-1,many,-,CASSENRAQNIQYF,TGTGCCAGCAGTGAAAACAGGGCCCAAAACATTCAGTACTTC
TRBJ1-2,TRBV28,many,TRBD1,CASSWGQDLFGYTF,TGTGCCAGCAGTTGGGGACAGGACCTGTTTGGCTACACCTTC
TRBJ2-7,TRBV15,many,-,CATSRGRQGFYEQYF,TGTGCCACCAGCAGAGGTCGGCAAGGGTTCTACGAGCAGTACTTC
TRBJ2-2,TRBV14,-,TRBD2,CASSHFLAGPTGELFF,TGTGCCAGCAGCCATTTCTTAGCGGGACCCACCGGGGAGCTGTTTTTT
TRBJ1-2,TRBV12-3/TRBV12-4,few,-,CASSRRGSVYGYIF,TGTGCCAGCAGCCGACGGGGTTCCGTCTATGGCTACATCTTC
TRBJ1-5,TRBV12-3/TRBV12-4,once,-,CASSLLRSGDQPQHF,TGTGCCAGCAGTTTATTGAGGTCAGGTGATCAGCCCCAGCATTTT
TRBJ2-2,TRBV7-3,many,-,CASSSGVTGELFF,TGTGCCAGCAGCTCAGGGGTCACCGGGGAGCTGTTTTTT
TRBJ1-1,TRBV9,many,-,CASSVAPDGGGAFF,TGTGCCAGCAGCGTTGCCCCAGACGGCGGGGGAGCTTTCTTT
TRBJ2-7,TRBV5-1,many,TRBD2,CASSTTGGREQYF,TGCGCCAGCAGCACAACGGGAGGGCGTGAGCAGTACTTC
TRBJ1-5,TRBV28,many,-,CASRDGGEPQHF,TGTGCCAGCAGGGACGGCGGGGAGCCCCAGCATTTT
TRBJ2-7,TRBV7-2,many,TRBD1,CASSRRTGTSYEQYF,TGTGCCAGCAGCCGACGGACAGGGACCTCCTACGAGCAGTACTTC
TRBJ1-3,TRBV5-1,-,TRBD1,CASSRDRVSGNTIYF,TGCGCCAGCAGCCGGGACAGGGTGTCTGGAAACACCATATATTTT
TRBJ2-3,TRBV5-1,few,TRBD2,CASSFGLATDTQYF,TGCGCCAGCAGCTTCGGACTAGCAACAGATACGCAGTATTTT
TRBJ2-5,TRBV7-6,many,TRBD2,CASSPSTGGETQYF,TGTGCCAGCAGCCCTTCCACGGGGGGGGAGACCCAGTACTTC
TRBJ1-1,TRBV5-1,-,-,CASSLGQGQGTEAFF,TGCGCCAGCAGCTTGGGGCAGGGCCAAGGGACTGAAGCTTTCTTT
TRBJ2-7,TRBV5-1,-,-,CASSHDRGNSYEQYF,TGCGCCAGCAGCCACGACCGCGGGAACTCCTACGAGCAGTACTTC
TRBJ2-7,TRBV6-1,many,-,CASTTGAFNEQYF,TGTGCCAGCACGACGGGGGCGTTCAACGAGCAGTACTTC
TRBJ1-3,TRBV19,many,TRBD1,CASSIQGAGGNTIYF,TGTGCCAGTAGTATCCAGGGGGCAGGTGGAAACACCATATATTTT
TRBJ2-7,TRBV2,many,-,CASRDRDAPYEQYF,TGTGCCAGCAGGGACCGGGATGCCCCCTACGAGCAGTACTTC
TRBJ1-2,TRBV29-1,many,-,CSVDFIGQGGGYTF,TGCAGCGTGGACTTCATCGGGCAGGGAGGTGGCTACACCTTC
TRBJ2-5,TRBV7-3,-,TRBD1,CASSLLGQGLGETQYF,TGTGCCAGCAGCTTGTTAGGACAGGGTCTGGGAGAGACCCAGTACTTC
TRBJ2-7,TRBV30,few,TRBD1,CAWSRDRGRLGSYEQYF,TGTGCCTGGAGTCGGGACAGGGGGCGCTTAGGCTCCTACGAGCAGTACTTC
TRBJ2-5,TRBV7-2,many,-,CASRAGIQETQYF,TGTGCCAGCAGAGCCGGGATCCAAGAGACCCAGTACTTC
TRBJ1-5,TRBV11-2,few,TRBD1,CASSLDLTGYNFDVNQPQHF,TGTGCCAGCAGCTTAGATCTGACAGGGTACAATTTTGATGTCAATCAGCCCCAGCATTTT
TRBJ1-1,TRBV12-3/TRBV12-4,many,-,CASKRQENTEAFF,TGTGCCAGCAAAAGACAGGAGAACACTGAAGCTTTCTTT
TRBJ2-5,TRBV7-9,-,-,CASSHTDEGQYF,TGTGCCAGCAGCCACACCGATGAAGGCCAGTACTTC
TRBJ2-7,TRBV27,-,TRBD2,CASRLGLGREQYF,TGTGCCAGCAGGTTGGGACTAGGACGCGAGCAGTACTTC
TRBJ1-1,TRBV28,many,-,CASTRGGVTAEAFF,TGTGCCAGCACCCGGGGTGGAGTGACTGCTGAAGCTTTCTTT
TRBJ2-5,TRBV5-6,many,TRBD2,CASSVRLAGVGETQYF,TGTGCCAGCAGCGTCCGACTAGCGGGAGTAGGAGAGACCCAGTACTTC
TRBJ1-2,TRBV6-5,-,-,CASSYWPGVGYTF,TGTGCCAGCAGTTACTGGCCAGGGGTCGGCTACACCTTC
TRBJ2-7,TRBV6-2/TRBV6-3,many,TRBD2,CASSPFSGSPNEQYF,TGTGCCAGCAGTCCATTTAGCGGGAGCCCAAACGAGCAGTACTTC
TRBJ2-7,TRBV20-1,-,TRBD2,CSATTSGTYYEQYF,TGCAGTGCCACCACTAGCGGGACCTACTACGAGCAGTACTTC
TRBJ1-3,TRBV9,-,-,CASSVSQSGNTIYF,TGTGCCAGCAGCGTAAGCCAAAGTGGAAACACCATATATTTT
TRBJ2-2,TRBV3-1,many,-,CASSQAAIGRTGELFF,TGTGCCAGCAGCCAAGCCGCGATAGGAAGGACCGGGGAGCTGTTTTTT
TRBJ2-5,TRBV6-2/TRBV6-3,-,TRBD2,CASTDSGRPWETQYF,TGTGCCAGCACCGATAGCGGGAGACCATGGGAGACCCAGTACTTC
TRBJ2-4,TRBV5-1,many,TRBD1,CASSQTGTEPKNIQYF,TGCGCCAGCAGCCAGACAGGGACGGAACCCAAAAACATTCAGTACTTC
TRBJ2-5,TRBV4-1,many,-,CASSQGATQETQYF,TGCGCCAGCAGCCAAGGGGCGACCCAAGAGACCCAGTACTTC
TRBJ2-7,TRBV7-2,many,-,CASSPWSSYEQYF,TGTGCCAGCAGCCCTTGGAGCTCCTACGAGCAGTACTTC
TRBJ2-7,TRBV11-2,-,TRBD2,CASTFRLAGNNPGEQYF,TGTGCCAGCACTTTCCGACTAGCGGGAAATAACCCCGGCGAGCAGTACTTC
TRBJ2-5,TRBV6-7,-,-,CASTNSTTNMETQYF,TGTGCCAGCACCAATTCCACGACAAATATGGAGACCCAGTACTTC
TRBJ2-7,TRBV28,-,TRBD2,CASSAEREDSYEQYF,TGTGCCAGCAGTGCCGAGCGGGAGGACTCCTACGAGCAGTACTTC
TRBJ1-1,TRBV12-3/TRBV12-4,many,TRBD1,CASTLGQGDTEAFF,TGTGCCAGCACCCTGGGGCAGGGGGACACTGAAGCTTTCTTT